The following is a T cell receptor beta chain sequence with its context. A single record per CDR3 protein comes from TCRdb applying MiXCR to the multiplex PCR reads. The sample holds 270,000 or so distinct CDR3 sequences, over 30% seen once. This specimen comes from a study of breast tumors, draining lymph nodes, adjacent tissues. Axillary draining lymph nodes of breast cancer patients supplied the node samples. The source is a female donor with breast cancer. Some clones in this sample may be carry-over from other donors' samples. Sequenced input: axillary lymph node tissue.

The CDR3 DNA is TGTGCCAGCAGCGGCTCTACTAGCGGGGAGACCCAGTACTTC. Translated: CASSGSTSGETQYF. The chain is built from TRBV7-8 and TRBJ2-5; 9 positions match TRBD2. The CDR3 totals 14 residues. From germline, CDR1 is SGHVS and CDR2 FQNEAQ. Trimming at V came to 5 bases and at J to 5 bases, leaving 6 bases not matched to a gene. The full variable domain, with the rest looked up from reference TRBV7-8 and TRBJ2-5, is GAGVSQSPRYKVAKRGQDVALRCDPISGHVSLFWYQQALGQGPEFLTYFQNEAQLDKSGLPSDRFFAERPEGSVSTLKIQRTQQEDSAVYLCASSGSTSGETQYFGPGTRLLVL.